Included here is one T cell receptor (beta chain) sequence, with context. Its antigen is unknown. Sequencing used immunoSEQ multiplex PCR; TCRdb keeps in-frame clones, though not all of them. Among 86,000 or so clones listed, roughly 90% were seen once. These data belong to a study of T cell responses to AZD1222 COVID-19 vaccine. V lost 5 bases and J 7 bases, leaving 23 bases between the germline ends. Germline assignment: CDR1 SGHNT and CDR2 YENEEA. This CDR3 region has 16 residues. Study-wide results and caveats: It was only a handful of AZD1222 recipients who were seropositive at baseline.

The chain links TRBV11-3 to TRBJ1-1; D is unresolved. The TCR originated in an adult in good health. The sample here was peripheral blood, taken on day 0 of AZD1222 vaccination. In DNA form, the CDR3 reads TGTGCCAGCAGCCCACAGACCCCGTCAGGCCCGGGTGAAGCTTTCTTT. Translation: CASSPQTPSGPGEAFF. The full variable domain, completed using reference TRBV11-3 and TRBJ1-1, is EAGVVQSPRYKIIEKKQPVAFWCNPISGHNTLYWYLQNLGQGPELLIRYENEEAVDDSQLPKDRFSAERLKGVDSTLKIQPAELGDSAVYLCASSPQTPSGPGEAFFGQGTRLTVV.